The next 23 T cell receptor beta chains were all read from a single sample in a study of shared clonotypes between healthy human individuals. The assay was immunoSEQ multiplex PCR, and TCRdb's table has in-frame clones only and misses some. The sample lists some 2,400,000 clones; under 97% were seen once. The sequenced sample was naive CD4+ T cells sorted from blood. Subset indicated: CD45RA+ positively selected. Receptor source: a man between 18 and 29 years old in good health.

This rearrangement joins TRBV5-5 to TRBJ2-2; possibly TRBD2 for D (5 bases). The germline gives CDR1 SGHKS, CDR2 YYEKEE (reference sequence). The V end was cut by 0 bases, the J end by 4 bases, with 10 bases between. The CDR3 totals 15 residues. DNA of the CDR3: TGTGCCAGCAGCTTGGGGGTGGCGGGCACCGGGGAGCTGTTTTTT. It encodes CASSLGVAGTGELFF.

J is TRBJ1-6 and V is TRBV6-5; 7 bases are a match to TRBD1. This CDR3 contains 14 residues. Germline V gene data show CDR1 as MNHEY and CDR2 as SVGAGI. Trimming at V came to 8 bases and at J to 7 bases, leaving 8 bases not matched to a gene. This CDR3 is CASSQQGRNSPLHF. The CDR3 DNA reads as TGTGCCAGCTCACAACAGGGGAGAAATTCACCCCTCCACTTT.

The chain recombines TRBV29-1 with TRBJ2-2; D is unclear. Trimming cost V 4 bases and J 5 bases, with 11 bases left between them. This CDR3 is built from 13 residues. The germline gives CDR1 SQVTM, CDR2 ANQGSEA. CDR3 loop: CSVVWVVTGELFF. The CDR3 nucleotides are TGCAGCGTTGTCTGGGTTGTAACCGGGGAGCTGTTTTTT.

The chain uses TRBV7-9 and TRBJ2-2, with D tentatively TRBD1 or TRBD2 (5 bases each). V lost 5 bases, J lost 6 bases, and 13 bases lay in between. There are 14 residues in the CDR3. CDR1 SEHNR and CDR2 FQNEAQ come from the germline V gene (reference sequence). CDR3 in DNA: TGTGCCAGCAGCCCCATGGGGGAAGCCGGGGAGCTGTTTTTT. Translated, it gives CASSPMGEAGELFF.

V is TRBV7-2 and J is TRBJ1-3; possible D gene TRBD1, 5 bases. CDR3 length: 18 residues. V shed 4 bases and J shed 2 bases, with 21 bases lying between them. Germline V gives CDR1 SGHTA, CDR2 FQGNSA. This CDR3 reads CASSSPGGGKRTGNTIYF. The CDR3 DNA is TGTGCCAGCAGCTCCCCCGGGGGGGGTAAGCGGACTGGAAACACCATATATTTT.

CDR3 sequence: CASTLEQGATKNIQYF. The CDR3 DNA is TGTGCCAGCACCTTGGAACAGGGGGCGACCAAAAACATTCAGTACTTC. V and J are TRBV21-1 and TRBJ2-4; TRBD1 is the table's D call and was not checked against the DNA. TRBV21-1 is annotated as a pseudogene. The length of the CDR3 is 16 residues.

The V gene is TRBV30, the J gene TRBJ1-5; no firm D call. This CDR3 spans 13 amino acids. Between the trimmed V and J ends, which lost 0 bases and 6 bases, there was a span of 9 bases. The germline V gene has CDR1 GTSNPN and CDR2 SVGIG (reference sequence). The CDR3 DNA is TGTGCCTGGAGTGTACAAGGTCTTCAGCCCCAGCATTTT. It translates to CAWSVQGLQPQHF.

This clone was counted a few times. The chain recombines TRBV11-3 with TRBJ2-1; the D is unclear. Germline V gene lookup returns CDR1 SGHNT and CDR2 YENEEA. CDR3 length: 16 amino acids. V lost 1 base, J lost 0 bases, and 10 bases lay in between. The chain's CDR3 is CASSLVGRSSYNEQFF. The CDR3 coding sequence is TGTGCCAGCAGCTTAGTTGGACGGAGCTCCTACAATGAGCAGTTCTTC. Full variable domain (outside the CDR3, taken from reference TRBV11-3 and TRBJ2-1): EAGVVQSPRYKIIEKKQPVAFWCNPISGHNTLYWYLQNLGQGPELLIRYENEEAVDDSQLPKDRFSAERLKGVDSTLKIQPAELGDSAVYLCASSLVGRSSYNEQFFGPGTRLTVL.

The chain carries TRBV7-6 and TRBJ2-5, with 7 bases lining up with TRBD2. The V segment lost 4 bases and the J segment 5 bases; nucleotides outside the gene matches: 10. The CDR3 contains 15 residues. CDR1 and CDR2 from the germline V gene are SGHVS and FNYEAQ. Here the CDR3 reads CASSSTPAGVETQYF. In DNA form, the CDR3 reads TGTGCCAGCAGCTCAACCCCCGCGGGGGTCGAGACCCAGTACTTC.

This clone was observed a single time. The chain joins TRBV5-1 to TRBJ1-1, with a tentative D call TRBD1 (5 bases). V lost 5 bases, J lost 1 base, and 9 bases lay in between. Germline CDR1 is SGHRS and CDR2 is YFSETQ. The CDR3 contains 13 residues. CDR3 sequence: CASRSRENTEAFF. CDR3 coding DNA: TGCGCCAGCAGGTCCAGGGAGAACACTGAAGCTTTCTTT.

The genes are TRBV10-2 and TRBJ1-5; tentatively, D is TRBD1 (5 bases). The CDR3 runs 15 residues. V was shortened by 0 bases and J by 7 bases, with 13 bases between the two germline ends. Germline loops: CDR1 WSHSY, CDR2 SAAADI. The CDR3, as DNA: TGCGCCAGCAGTGAGTCGACAGCAAGGTGGCAGCCCCAGCATTTT. Translation gives CASSESTARWQPQHF.

This clone was recorded only once. Other DNA sequences in this sample translate to the same CDR3. The genes are TRBV5-1 and TRBJ2-1; D ambiguous. The CDR3 is 14 amino acids. V lost 0 bases to trimming and J lost 3 bases, with 7 bases between them. Germline-derived CDR1 and CDR2 are SGHRS and YFSETQ. CDR3 sequence (DNA): TGCGCCAGCAGCTTGGATTTGAGCTACAATGAGCAGTTCTTC. It codes for CASSLDLSYNEQFF.

The CDR3 loop is CASSTLSGLAAGEQYF. Written as DNA, the CDR3 is TGTGCCAGCAGCACTCTCTCCGGACTAGCGGCGGGAGAGCAGTACTTC. V is TRBV11-2 and J is TRBJ2-7, with 10 bases that match TRBD2. Trimming took 5 bases from V and 7 from J; bases not matched to a gene: 14. The CDR3 is 16 amino acids. Germline V CDR1 and CDR2: SGHAT, FQNNGV.

The chain employs TRBV4-2 and TRBJ1-4; 10 positions agree with TRBD1. V trimming: 0 bases; J trimming: 7 bases; junction bases outside the gene matches: 5. Germline CDR1 reads LGHNA; CDR2 reads YNFKEQ. There are 16 residues in the CDR3. Here the CDR3 reads CASSQEPDRGGEKLFF. The CDR3 nucleotides are TGTGCCAGCAGCCAAGAACCGGACAGGGGGGGTGAAAAACTGTTTTTT.

This clone was detected once. The chain carries TRBV14 and TRBJ1-1, with a possible D match to TRBD1 (6 bases). The CDR3 contains 15 residues. V lost 4 bases and J lost 4, with 16 bases in between. CDR1 is SGHDN, CDR2 FVKESK, per germline. CDR3 protein: CASSRVGTISTEAFF. CDR3 sequence (DNA): TGTGCCAGCAGCCGCGTAGGGACAATCAGCACTGAAGCTTTCTTT.

This chain joins TRBV12-5 and TRBJ2-7, with D unclear. Trimming took 2 bases from V and 1 from J, leaving 9 bases between them. The CDR3 extends over 14 amino acids. Germline V gene sequence: CDR1 LGHNT, CDR2 FRNRAP. CDR3 loop: CASGLSTVSYEQYF. Written as DNA, the CDR3 is TGTGCTAGTGGTTTGTCGACGGTGTCCTACGAGCAGTACTTC. The variable domain in full, completed from reference TRBV12-5 and TRBJ2-7, reads DARVTQTPRHKVTEMGQEVTMRCQPILGHNTVFWYRQTMMQGLELLAYFRNRAPLDDSGMPKDRFSAEMPDATLATLKIQPSEPRDSAVYFCASGLSTVSYEQYFGPGTRLTVT.

The V and J genes are TRBV7-2 and TRBJ1-6; 7 bases match TRBD1. This CDR3 has 15 amino acids. The germline V gene has CDR1 SGHTA and CDR2 FQGNSA. The trim removed 1 base at V and 6 bases at J, leaving 3 bases unmatched. CDR3 DNA: TGTGCCAGCAGCTTAGGAGGGACAGCTAATTCACCCCTCCACTTT. Protein: CASSLGGTANSPLHF.

Remarks on this clone: The same CDR3 arises from other DNA sequences in this sample as well. The rearrangement uses TRBV10-3 and TRBJ1-5; D not resolved. The germline V gene encodes CDR1 ENHRY and CDR2 SYGVKD. V was trimmed by 8 bases and J by 0 bases, leaving 8 bases between them. The CDR3 length is 13 residues. CDR3 protein: CAIGDYSNQPQHF. The DNA for the CDR3 is TGTGCCATCGGAGATTATAGCAATCAGCCCCAGCATTTT.

V and J are TRBV2 and TRBJ2-2; D is unclear. The CDR3 is made up of 15 amino acids. Trimming left V 10 bases short and J 0 bases short, with 15 bases between. CDR1 and CDR2 (germline): SNHLY, FYNNEI. CDR3 DNA sequence: TGTGCCACCTCGCCTAGAGGCGCGAACACCGGGGAGCTGTTTTTT. It translates to CATSPRGANTGELFF.

This clone was seen more than once but under ten times. The same CDR3 is also encoded by other DNA sequences in this sample. This chain uses TRBV7-9 with TRBJ2-3; no clear D. CDR3 length equals 12 residues. Per germline, CDR1 SEHNR and CDR2 FQNEAQ (reference sequence). V was trimmed by 1 base and J by 3 bases, leaving 2 bases between them. The CDR3: CASSLGTDTQYF. The DNA for the CDR3 is TGTGCCAGCAGCTTAGGGACAGATACGCAGTATTTT.

The rearrangement uses TRBV20-1 and TRBJ2-7, with D perhaps TRBD1 or TRBD2 (6 bases each). Germline V CDR1 and CDR2: DFQATT, SNEGSKA (reference sequence). CDR3 size: 11 residues. The ends were cut back, 4 bases at V and 6 bases at J, with 10 bases in the middle. The CDR3 DNA is TGCAGTGCTACCTGGGGGGCCGAGCAGTACTTC. Translation: CSATWGAEQYF.

The chain has TRBV30 and TRBJ1-3, with D hard to call. Germline V gene data show CDR1 as GTSNPN and CDR2 as SVGIG (reference sequence). The CDR3 loop spans 13 amino acids. Trimming took 4 bases from V and 4 from J, leaving 11 bases between them. The CDR3 bases are TGTGCCTGGATTACCGTTCGAGGAAACACCATATATTTT. Residues: CAWITVRGNTIYF.

The table lists this clone with a count of one. The chain uses TRBV10-2 and TRBJ2-7; D is uncertain. Germline V gene data show CDR1 as WSHSY and CDR2 as SAAADI. V shed 5 bases and J shed 3 bases, with 11 bases lying between them. The CDR3 length is 13 residues. DNA for the CDR3: TGCGCCAGCAGTCCTTACTCGGGCTACGAGCAGTACTTC. Protein: CASSPYSGYEQYF.